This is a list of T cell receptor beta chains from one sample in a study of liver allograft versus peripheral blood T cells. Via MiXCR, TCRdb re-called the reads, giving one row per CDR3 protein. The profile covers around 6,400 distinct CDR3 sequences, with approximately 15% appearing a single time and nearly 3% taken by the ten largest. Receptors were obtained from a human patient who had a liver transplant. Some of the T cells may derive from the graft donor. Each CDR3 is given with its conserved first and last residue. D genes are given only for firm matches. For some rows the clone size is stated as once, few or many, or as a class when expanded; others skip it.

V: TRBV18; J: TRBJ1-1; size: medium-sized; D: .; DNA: TGTGCCAGCTCACCTGCGGAGGTGATAGGAGTGGGTGCTTTCTTT; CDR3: CASSPAEVIGVGAFF
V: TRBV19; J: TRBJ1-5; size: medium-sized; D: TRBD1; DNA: TGTGCCAGTAGTCCTGGACAGGGCCAACCCCAGCATTTT; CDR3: CASSPGQGQPQHF
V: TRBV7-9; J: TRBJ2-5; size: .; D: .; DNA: TGTGCCAGCAGCCTGGAGGACCCGGGGGACCAAGAGACCCAGTACTTC; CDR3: CASSLEDPGDQETQYF
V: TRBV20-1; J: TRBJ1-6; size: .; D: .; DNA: TGCAGTGCTAGAGTCCTACCGGGTCAGCCTTCACCCCTCCACTTT; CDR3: CSARVLPGQPSPLHF
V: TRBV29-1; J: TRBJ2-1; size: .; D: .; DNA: TGCGTTGGAGGGCAGGGAGGCTGGAATGAGCAGTTCTTC; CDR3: CVGGQGGWNEQFF
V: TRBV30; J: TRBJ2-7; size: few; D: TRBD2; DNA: TGTGCCTGGAGCGGGGGACTAGCGTTCTCCTACGAGCAGTACTTC; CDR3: CAWSGGLAFSYEQYF
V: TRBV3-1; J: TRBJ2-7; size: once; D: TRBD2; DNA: TGTGCCAGCAGCCTCCGAAGGGGAGGGTTCACAGGCTACGAGCAGTACTTC; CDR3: CASSLRRGGFTGYEQYF
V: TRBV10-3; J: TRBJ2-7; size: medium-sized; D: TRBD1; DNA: TGTGCCATCAGTGAGTCGGGGACAGGCCGACCCTACGAGCAGTACTTC; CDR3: CAISESGTGRPYEQYF
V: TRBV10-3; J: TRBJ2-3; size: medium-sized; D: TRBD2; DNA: TGTGCCATCAGTGAGGCTAGCGGGACAACAGATACGCAGTATTTT; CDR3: CAISEASGTTDTQYF
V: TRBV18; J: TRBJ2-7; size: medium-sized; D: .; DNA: TGTGCCAGCTCACCAGCAGGGGATCCCTACGAGCAGTACTTC; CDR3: CASSPAGDPYEQYF
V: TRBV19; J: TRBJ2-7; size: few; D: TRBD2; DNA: TGTGCCAGTAGACCGGGGGGGAGACTCGAGCAGTACTTC; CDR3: CASRPGGRLEQYF
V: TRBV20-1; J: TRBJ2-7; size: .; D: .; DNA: TGCAGTGCTACTAGCCGACGACCCTACGAGCAGTACTTC; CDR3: CSATSRRPYEQYF
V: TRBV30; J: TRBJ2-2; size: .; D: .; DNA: TGTGCCTGGACTCGGCGGTATACGAACACCGGGGAGATGTTTTTT; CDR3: CAWTRRYTNTGEMFF
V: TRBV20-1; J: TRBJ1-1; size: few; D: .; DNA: TGCAGTGCTAGACGGGTGAACACTGAAGCTTTCTTT; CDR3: CSARRVNTEAFF
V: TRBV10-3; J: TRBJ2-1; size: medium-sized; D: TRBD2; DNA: TGTGCCATCAGCACTAGCGGGGGAAGCTCCTACAATGAGCAGTTCTTC; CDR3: CAISTSGGSSYNEQFF
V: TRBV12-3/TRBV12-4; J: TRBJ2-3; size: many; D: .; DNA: TGTGCCAGCAGTTTAGTGGCAGGGTCTAGCACAGATACGCAGTATTTT; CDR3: CASSLVAGSSTDTQYF
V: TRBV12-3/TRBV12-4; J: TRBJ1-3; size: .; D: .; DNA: TGTGCCAGCAGGGTGAGCTCTGGAAACACCATATATTTT; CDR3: CASRVSSGNTIYF
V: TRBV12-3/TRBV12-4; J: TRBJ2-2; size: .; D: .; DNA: TGTGCCAGCATGAACACCGGGGAGCTGTTTTTT; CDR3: CASMNTGELFF
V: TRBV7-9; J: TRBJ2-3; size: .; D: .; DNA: TGTGCCAGCAGCTTAGCCCGGCTGGGGGGTACGCAGTATTTT; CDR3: CASSLARLGGTQYF
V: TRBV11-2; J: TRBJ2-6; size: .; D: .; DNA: TGTGCCAGCAGCGTCGTGCGCTCTGGGGCCAACGTCCTGACTTTC; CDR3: CASSVVRSGANVLTF
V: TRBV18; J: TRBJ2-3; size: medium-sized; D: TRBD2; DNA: TGTGCCAGCTCACCACCCTCTAGCGGGAGAGGAAATACGCAGTATTTT; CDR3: CASSPPSSGRGNTQYF
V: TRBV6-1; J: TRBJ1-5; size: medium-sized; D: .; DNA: TGTGCCAGCATCGGGGGAGGCGGCAATCAGCCCCAGCATTTT; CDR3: CASIGGGGNQPQHF
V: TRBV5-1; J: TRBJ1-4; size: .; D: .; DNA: TGCGCCAGCAGCCCTGCAGGGTTGGGTGAAAAACTGTTTTTT; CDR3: CASSPAGLGEKLFF
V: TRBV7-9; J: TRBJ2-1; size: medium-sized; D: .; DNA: TGTGCCAGCAGCTTAGACCTAGTACGGGCCCTAGTAGGGGATGAGCAGTTCTTC; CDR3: CASSLDLVRALVGDEQFF
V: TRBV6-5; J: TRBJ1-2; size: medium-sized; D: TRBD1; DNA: TGTGCCAGCAGTTACTCTTCCGGGACAGTCTTAAACTATGGCTACACCTTC; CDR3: CASSYSSGTVLNYGYTF
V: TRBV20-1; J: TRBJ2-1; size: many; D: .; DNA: TGCAGTGCTAGGGCCACTAGGGTCTACAATGAGCAGTTCTTC; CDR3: CSARATRVYNEQFF
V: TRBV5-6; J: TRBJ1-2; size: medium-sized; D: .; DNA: TGTGCCAGCAGCTTGGACTATGGCTACACCTTC; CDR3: CASSLDYGYTF
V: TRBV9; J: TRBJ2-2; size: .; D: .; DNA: TGTGCCAGCAGCGTAGAGTTGGGGGGAACCGGGGAGCTGTTTTTT; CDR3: CASSVELGGTGELFF
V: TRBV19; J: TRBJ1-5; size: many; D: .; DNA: TGTGCCAGTACCTACCGTGAGGGGGGGCCCCAGCATTTT; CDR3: CASTYREGGPQHF
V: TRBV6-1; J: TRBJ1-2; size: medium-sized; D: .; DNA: TGTGCCAGCAGTGAAGCAAGCGGTTGGAACTATGGCTACACCTTC; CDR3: CASSEASGWNYGYTF
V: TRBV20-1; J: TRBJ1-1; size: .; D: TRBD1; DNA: TGCAGTGCTAGAGGCCCGCCGGGACAGGGGGCGAGAGGTACTGAAGCTTTCTTT; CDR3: CSARGPPGQGARGTEAFF
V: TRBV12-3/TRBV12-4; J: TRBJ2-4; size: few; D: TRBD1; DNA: TGTGCCAGCAGTTTAGGACAGGGGGTGGCCAAAAACATTCAGTACTTC; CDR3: CASSLGQGVAKNIQYF
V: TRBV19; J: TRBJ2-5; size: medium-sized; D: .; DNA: TGTGCCAGTTCTTCCCGGGACCCCCAAGAGACCCAGTACTTC; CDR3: CASSSRDPQETQYF
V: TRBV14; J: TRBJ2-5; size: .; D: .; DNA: TGTGCCAGCAGCCAAGATCGACGTCGACAAGAGACCCAGTACTTC; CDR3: CASSQDRRRQETQYF
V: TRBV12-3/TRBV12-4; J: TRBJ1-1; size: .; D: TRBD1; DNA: TGTGCCAGCAGTTTCCAGGGGGTGGATACTGAAGCTTTCTTT; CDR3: CASSFQGVDTEAFF
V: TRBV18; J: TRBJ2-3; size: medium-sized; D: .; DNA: TGTGCCAGCTCACCTGGGGGAAGCACAGATACGCAGTATTTT; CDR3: CASSPGGSTDTQYF
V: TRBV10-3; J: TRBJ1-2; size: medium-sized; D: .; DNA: TGTGCCATCAGTGAGTCTCGTGAGGGTGGCTACACCTTC; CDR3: CAISESREGGYTF
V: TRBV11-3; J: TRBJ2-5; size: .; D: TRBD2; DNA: TGTGCCAGCAGCTTAGGCCAGCGGGGACGAAAAGAGACCCAGTACTTC; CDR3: CASSLGQRGRKETQYF
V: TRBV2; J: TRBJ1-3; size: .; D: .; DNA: TGTGCCAGCACCTTCCTACAGGGAACCTCTGGAAACACCATATATTTT; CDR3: CASTFLQGTSGNTIYF
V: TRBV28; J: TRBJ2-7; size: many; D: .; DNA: TGTGCCAGCAGCACTACGGGGAAAGGTTACTTC; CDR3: CASSTTGKGYF
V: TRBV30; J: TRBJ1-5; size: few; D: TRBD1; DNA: TGTGCCTGGGGGGGACAGGTCAATCAGCCCCAGCATTTT; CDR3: CAWGGQVNQPQHF
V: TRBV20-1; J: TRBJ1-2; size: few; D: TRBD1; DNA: TGCAGTGCTAGAGATGTAGGGGGCGGCTATGGCTACACCTTC; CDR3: CSARDVGGGYGYTF
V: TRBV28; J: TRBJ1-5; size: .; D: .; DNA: TGTGCCAGCAGTTCCGATCAGCCCCAGCATTTT; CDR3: CASSSDQPQHF
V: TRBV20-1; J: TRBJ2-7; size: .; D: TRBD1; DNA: TGCAGTGCAAACGGGGACAGATCTTTATACGAGCAGTACTTC; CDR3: CSANGDRSLYEQYF
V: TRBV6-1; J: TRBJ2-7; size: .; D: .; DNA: TGTGCCAGCAACGGAGGAACCTACGAGCAGTACTTC; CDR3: CASNGGTYEQYF
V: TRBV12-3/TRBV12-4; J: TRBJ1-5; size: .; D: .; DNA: TGTGCCAGCAGGTTAACACAGGGCTACAACAATCAGCCCCAGCATTTT; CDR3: CASRLTQGYNNQPQHF
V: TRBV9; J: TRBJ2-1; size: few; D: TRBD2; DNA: TGTGCCAGCAGCGTAAGCTTTGGAACTAGCGGGAGGAATGAGCAGTTCTTC; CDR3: CASSVSFGTSGRNEQFF
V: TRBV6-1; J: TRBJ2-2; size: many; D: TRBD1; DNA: TGTGCCAGCAGGTCCGGGGGACAGGCGAACACCGGGGAGCTGTTTTTT; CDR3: CASRSGGQANTGELFF
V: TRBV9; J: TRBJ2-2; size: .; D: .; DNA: TGTGCCAGCAGCGTAGACTCCTCCCGCGGGGAGCTGTTTTTT; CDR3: CASSVDSSRGELFF
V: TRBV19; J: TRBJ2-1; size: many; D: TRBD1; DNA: TGTGCCAGTAGCGGGACAGGGTATGGCAATGAGCAGTTCTTC; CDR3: CASSGTGYGNEQFF
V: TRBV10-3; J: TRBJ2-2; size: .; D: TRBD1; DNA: TGTGCCATCAGTCCCTCGACAGGGAAGAACCACGGGGAGCTGTTTTTT; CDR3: CAISPSTGKNHGELFF